The 27 T cell receptor beta chains given below trace back to one sample, sequenced in a study of T-cell memory formation after mild COVID-19. From the 5' RACE reads, TCRdb called clonotypes with MiXCR, one entry per CDR3 protein. The data contain hundreds of thousands of distinct CDR3 sequences, around 27% of them singletons. The sequencing sample was made of PBMCs or a T cell subset sorted from them (not recorded which). The receptors here all came from an adult woman who had mild COVID-19 (a few samples of this study predate the infection). Cell type and time point are not known.

This clonotype was seen a few times. The chain links TRBV5-5 to TRBJ2-5; TRBD1 might be the D (5 bases). The V end lost 4 bases, the J end lost 1 base, and 11 bases lay between the germline ends. The CDR3 is 14 amino acids. CDR1 is SGHKS and CDR2 is YYEKEE in the germline V gene (reference sequence). CDR3 bases: TGTGCCAGCAGCCCCTCAGGGTTCCAAGAGACCCAGTACTTC. It is translated as CASSPSGFQETQYF.

This clonotype was recorded only once. J is TRBJ2-2 and V is TRBV29-1, with 8 bases aligning to TRBD1. Trimming removed 5 bases from V and 3 bases from J; junction bases left unmatched: 8. The CDR3 is 15 residues long. Germline V CDR1 and CDR2: SQVTM, ANQGSEA. The CDR3 DNA reads TGCAGCGTTCGGGAGCAGGGGGCATACACCGGGGAGCTGTTTTTT. Translated: CSVREQGAYTGELFF.

The chain carries TRBV3-1 and TRBJ2-7; 10 bases are shared with TRBD1. V trimming: 5 bases; J trimming: 3 bases; junction bases outside the gene matches: 7. The CDR3 consists of 15 residues. Germline values: CDR1 LGHDT, CDR2 YNNKEL (reference sequence). CDR3 in DNA: TGTGCCAGCAGCTTCGGGACAGGGGCCGGCTACGAGCAGTACTTC. Amino acids: CASSFGTGAGYEQYF.

The CDR3 is CATSRIEGNIQYF. CDR3 bases: TGTGCCACCAGCAGGATAGAAGGGAACATTCAGTACTTC. The chain carries TRBV15 and TRBJ2-4; D remains ambiguous. V was trimmed by 3 bases and J by 7 bases, leaving 10 bases between them. Per the germline V gene, CDR1 is LNHNV and CDR2 is YYDKDF (reference sequence). The CDR3 has 13 residues. The whole variable domain, filled in from reference TRBV15 and TRBJ2-4, reads DAMVIQNPRYQVTQFGKPVTLSCSQTLNHNVMYWYQQKSSQAPKLLFHYYDKDFNNEADTPDNFQSRRPNTSFCFLDIRSPGLGDTAMYLCATSRIEGNIQYFGAGTRLSVL.

The J gene is TRBJ2-2, the V gene TRBV12-3 or TRBV12-4; 9 bases match TRBD2. V shed 1 base, J shed 6 bases, and the junction held 9 bases outside the gene matches. This CDR3 spans 17 amino acids. CDR3 protein: CASSLDLLAGKAGELFF. The CDR3 region has the DNA TGTGCCAGCAGTTTAGATTTGCTAGCGGGGAAAGCCGGGGAGCTGTTTTTT.

This clonotype was picked up a small number of times. The CDR3 DNA reads TGTGCCAGCAGGGGTGGGGCGGGTGAGCAGTTCTTC. As protein: CASRGGAGEQFF. The rearrangement uses TRBV6-5 and TRBJ2-1; either TRBD1 or TRBD2 may fit D (5 bases each). The CDR3 loop spans 12 amino acids. Germline loops: CDR1 MNHEY, CDR2 SVGAGI. V lost 6 bases to trimming and J lost 9 bases, with 12 bases between them.

The chain couples TRBV15 to TRBJ2-1; D not certain. V was cut by 0 bases and J by 9 bases, with 9 bases left in between. Per the germline V gene, CDR1 is LNHNV and CDR2 is YYDKDF (reference sequence). CDR3 length equals 13 residues. CDR3 amino acids: CATSRDKSREQFF. The CDR3 DNA is TGTGCCACCAGCAGAGATAAGAGCCGTGAGCAGTTCTTC.

This rearrangement joins TRBV14 to TRBJ2-1; weak D call: TRBD2 (6 bases). Germline V CDR1 and CDR2: SGHDN, FVKESK. With 0 bases removed from V and 6 bases from J, the gap between germline ends came to 15 bases. The length of the CDR3 is 16 residues. CDR3 region: CASSQDSRRAVNEQFF. CDR3 DNA: TGTGCCAGCAGCCAAGATTCACGGAGGGCGGTCAATGAGCAGTTCTTC.

The chain employs TRBV12-3 or TRBV12-4 and TRBJ2-7, with TRBD2 matching 10 bases. This CDR3 contains 16 residues. V lost 2 bases, J lost 1 base, and 5 bases stayed unmatched. This CDR3 reads CASSLRTSGYSYEQYF. CDR3 nucleotide sequence: TGTGCCAGCAGTTTACGGACTAGCGGTTATTCCTACGAGCAGTACTTC.

This clonotype has only a few counts. The V call is TRBV21-1, the J call TRBJ2-4; the D call TRBD2 from the table was never checked on the DNA. TRBV21-1 is assigned pseudogene status. This CDR3 has 17 amino acids. CDR3 bases: TGTGCCAGCAGCATGAGCCTAGCACCGACAGCCAAAAACATTCAGTACTTC. This encodes CASSMSLAPTAKNIQYF.

This chain uses TRBV7-2 with TRBJ2-3; 7 bases agree with TRBD2. CDR3 length: 16 amino acids. J lost 2 bases, V lost 5 bases, and 10 bases had no gene match. Per germline, CDR1 SGHTA and CDR2 FQGNSA. In DNA form, the CDR3 reads TGTGCCAGCAGCCTAAACACCGGGAGGACCACAGATACGCAGTATTTT. This gives the protein CASSLNTGRTTDTQYF.

There are a few counts of this clonotype. The chain combines TRBV24-1 with TRBJ2-3; a weak D match, TRBD1 (5 bases). In germline, CDR1 is KGHDR, CDR2 SFDVKD. This CDR3 has 15 residues. V was clipped by 2 bases and J by 1 base, with 9 bases between them. For the CDR3, the DNA is TGTGCCACCAGTGATTGGGAACAGGGCACAGATACGCAGTATTTT. Amino acid sequence: CATSDWEQGTDTQYF.

The chain carries TRBV14 and TRBJ2-7; D uncertain. This CDR3 contains 14 residues. Trimming left V 0 bases short and J 2 bases short, with 8 bases between. Germline V gene sequence: CDR1 SGHDN, CDR2 FVKESK. CDR3 bases: TGTGCCAGCAGCCAAGACTCATGGGCCTACGAGCAGTACTTC. As protein: CASSQDSWAYEQYF. The full variable domain, with the rest looked up from reference TRBV14 and TRBJ2-7, is EAGVTQFPSHSVIEKGQTVTLRCDPISGHDNLYWYRRVMGKEIKFLLHFVKESKQDESGMPNNRFLAERTGGTYSTLKVQPAELEDSGVYFCASSQDSWAYEQYFGPGTRLTVT.

V is TRBV5-1 and J is TRBJ1-1; TRBD1 might be the D (5 bases). V was shortened by 3 bases and J by 6 bases, with 21 bases between the two germline ends. The CDR3 loop spans 16 amino acids. The germline V gene has CDR1 SGHRS and CDR2 YFSETQ. CDR3 coding DNA: TGCGCCAGCAGCTCGGGAGGGACGGCCCAGGGCGCTGAAGCTTTCTTT. Translation gives CASSSGGTAQGAEAFF.

The rearrangement links TRBV5-1 to TRBJ1-1, with a tentative D call TRBD1 (6 bases). V was pared by 7 bases and J by 1 base, with 17 bases between. The CDR3 totals 15 residues. Germline CDR1 reads SGHRS; CDR2 reads YFSETQ. The DNA of the CDR3 is TGCGCCAGCGATGAAACAGGACAGCCGAACACTGAAGCTTTCTTT. Translation: CASDETGQPNTEAFF.

The chain combines TRBV7-2 with TRBJ2-3, with D possibly matching TRBD2 (6 bases). The V end was cut by 5 bases, the J end by 2 bases, with 11 bases between. The CDR3 contains 14 residues. Germline loops: CDR1 SGHTA, CDR2 FQGNSA. CDR3 residues: CASSTRTTTDTQYF. The CDR3 DNA follows: TGTGCCAGCAGCACCCGGACTACCACAGATACGCAGTATTTT. The full variable domain, in which reference TRBV7-2 and TRBJ2-3 provide the parts outside the CDR3, is GAGVSQSPSNKVTEKGKDVELRCDPISGHTALYWYRQSLGQGLEFLIYFQGNSAPDKSGLPSDRFSAERTGGSVSTLTIQRTQQEDSAVYLCASSTRTTTDTQYFGPGTRLTVL.

This clonotype was counted between two and nine times. This chain connects TRBV2 to TRBJ2-1; D is possibly TRBD2 (7 bases). Trimming cost V 3 bases and J 4 bases, with 10 bases left between them. Germline-derived CDR1 and CDR2 are SNHLY and FYNNEI. This CDR3 is built from 14 residues. The CDR3 coding sequence is TGTGCCAGCAGTGACGAGGGGGGGTACAATGAGCAGTTCTTC. This translates into CASSDEGGYNEQFF.

This clonotype has just a few counts. The J gene is TRBJ2-5, the V gene TRBV7-9; TRBD1 or TRBD2 may be the D gene (6 bases each). Trimming shortened V by 2 bases and J by 2 bases, and 12 bases separated the two germline ends. The CDR3 length is 15 residues. Germline values: CDR1 SEHNR, CDR2 FQNEAQ (reference sequence). This chain's CDR3 is CASSLLQGGQETQYF. The CDR3, as DNA: TGTGCCAGCAGCTTACTCCAAGGGGGGCAAGAGACCCAGTACTTC.

The V call is TRBV11-2, the J call TRBJ2-1; D remains unclear. The ends were cut back, 5 bases at V and 10 bases at J, with 27 bases in the middle. Germline CDR1 reads SGHAT; CDR2 reads FQNNGV. The CDR3 is 17 amino acids. CDR3 protein: CASSPDPSRATGREQFF. The CDR3 DNA sequence: TGTGCCAGCAGCCCCGACCCATCCCGGGCCACCGGTAGGGAGCAGTTCTTC.

The rearrangement links TRBV27 to TRBJ2-5; 14 nucleotides agree with TRBD2. The CDR3 sequence is 19 residues long. In germline, CDR1 is MNHEY, CDR2 SMNVEV (reference sequence). The J segment lost 4 bases and the V segment lost 4 bases, leaving 14 bases of the junction unmatched. CDR3 coding DNA: TGTGCCAGCAGTTCGGGACTAGCGGGAGCTCAGGGCGTTGGAGAGACCCAGTACTTC. Translating it yields CASSSGLAGAQGVGETQYF.

This clonotype was seen repeatedly, ten times or more. The chain employs TRBV29-1 and TRBJ2-7, with 7 bases fitting TRBD1. The CDR3 sequence is 13 residues long. Germline-derived CDR1 and CDR2 are SQVTM and ANQGSEA. V lost 5 bases, J lost 5 bases, and 9 bases stayed unmatched. Here the CDR3 DNA reads TGCAGCGTTTCCAGGGGGTACAGCAACGAGCAGTACTTC. It encodes CSVSRGYSNEQYF.

A few counts support this clonotype. The rearrangement uses TRBV7-8 and TRBJ2-7; a weak D match, TRBD1 (5 bases). CDR1 and CDR2 from the germline V gene are SGHVS and FQNEAQ. V was cut by 6 bases and J by 6 bases, with 12 bases left in between. The CDR3 covers 12 residues. This CDR3 reads CASRIPQGEQYF. For the CDR3, the DNA is TGTGCCAGCAGAATCCCGCAGGGCGAGCAGTACTTC.

V is TRBV5-4 and J is TRBJ2-3, with D perhaps matching TRBD1 or TRBD2 (7 bases each). Deletions cut 4 bases from V and 0 bases from J, with 12 bases between. Per germline, CDR1 SGHNT and CDR2 YYREEE (reference sequence). The CDR3 spans 15 residues. CDR3 DNA sequence: TGTGCCAGCAGCCGGGGAGGGGGCAGCACAGATACGCAGTATTTT. Amino acid sequence: CASSRGGGSTDTQYF.

The chain is built from TRBV5-1 and TRBJ1-1; D possibly corresponds to TRBD1 (6 bases). V was pared by 4 bases and J by 1 base, with 14 bases between. The CDR3 has 15 amino acids. CDR1 SGHRS and CDR2 YFSETQ come from the germline V gene. CDR3 amino acids: CASSPGGHPNTEAFF. The CDR3 region has the DNA TGCGCCAGCAGCCCCGGGGGACACCCGAACACTGAAGCTTTCTTT. Full variable domain (rest looked up from reference TRBV5-1 and TRBJ1-1): KAGVTQTPRYLIKTRGQQVTLSCSPISGHRSVSWYQQTPGQGLQFLFEYFSETQRNKGNFPGRFSGRQFSNSRSEMNVSTLELGDSALYLCASSPGGHPNTEAFFGQGTRLTVV.

This clonotype was counted a few times. The V gene is TRBV6-2 or TRBV6-3, the J gene TRBJ2-1, with D hard to call. The ends were cut back, 5 bases at V and 4 bases at J, with 9 bases in the middle. The CDR3 contains 13 residues. Per germline, CDR1 MNHEY and CDR2 SVGEGT. CDR3: CASSDQGYNEQFF. For the CDR3, the DNA is TGTGCCAGCAGTGACCAAGGGTACAATGAGCAGTTCTTC.

This clonotype was counted between two and nine times. The J gene is TRBJ2-7, the V gene TRBV4-2; D ambiguous. CDR3 length: 14 residues. The V end was cut by 2 bases, the J end by 3 bases, with 11 bases between. The germline V gene encodes CDR1 LGHNA and CDR2 YNFKEQ. The CDR3 is CASSQITWGYEQYF. CDR3 bases: TGTGCCAGCAGCCAAATAACCTGGGGCTACGAGCAGTACTTC.

The J gene is TRBJ1-2, the V gene TRBV6-2 or TRBV6-3; TRBD1 is a possible D gene (5 bases). With 6 bases removed from V and 4 bases from J, the gap between germline ends came to 15 bases. CDR1 MNHEY and CDR2 SVGEGT come from the germline V gene. CDR3 length: 14 amino acids. CDR3 amino acids: CASRRGGDPYGYTF. CDR3 nucleotides: TGTGCCAGCAGACGTGGAGGGGATCCCTATGGCTACACCTTC.